This TCR beta chain is from a study of neoadjuvant anti-PD-1 for oral cavity cancer (dated by TCRdb to about 2021). Regarding the complete study: Before curative-intent surgical resection, most patients were given three to four biweekly doses of nivolumab at 3 mg/kg. For patients who did not progress, a fourth nivolumab dose was given around day 43, followed by definitive surgical resection on days 50-56. Patients with complete response, partial response or stable disease by RECIST 1.1 were defined as responders, whereas patients with progression were defined as non-responders. The parent correlative cohort had around 11 patients and a response rate of 33%. Overall results and qualifications from the work: Within PBMCs, T cell clonality (Gini index) was significantly higher in non-responders than responders after neoadjuvant nivolumab. TCR analyses included only a few patients per response group, and the authors called for larger cohorts for validation. Higher pretreatment blood TCRbeta clonality and lower post-treatment tumor TCRbeta clonality were correlated with higher pretreatment blood Treg/Th17 ratios.

Taken with the paper, the label for time point translates to: after neoadjuvant nivolumab, at surgical resection. Patients were newly diagnosed with stage II-IVA oral cavity squamous cell carcinoma and had received no prior systemic or radiation treatment. Everyone in the cohort had locally advanced, HPV-negative oral cavity squamous cell carcinoma. No culture maintenance or expansion was done, as the peripheral blood mononuclear cells went straight to analysis. The samples were drawn from a longitudinal correlative study tied to a single-arm phase II trial testing neoadjuvant nivolumab in oral cavity squamous cell carcinoma. Subject-matched pre- and post-treatment PBMCs and tumors from three responders and three non-responders were subjected to genomic DNA-based TCRbeta sequencing. Peripheral blood mononuclear cells were collected once before nivolumab treatment and again after treatment, at the time of surgery. Genomic DNA was isolated from PBMCs using the Maxwell RSC DNA from Cells kit.

For deep sequencing, PBMC libraries mostly used about 0.45 ug of input genomic DNA, with six replicates for each sample. Following the manufacturer's instructions, the team built TCRbeta libraries using the immunoSEQ hsTCRbeta kit. An Illumina NovaSeq 6000 S4 flow cell was used to sequence the final libraries, which had first been combined to 3 nM. As for the original processing: The immunoSEQ Analyzer was used for raw data preprocessing and quality control. The analysis was limited to productive rearrangements, and each clonotype was defined by a unique CDR3 amino acid sequence. Repertoire clonality was estimated as the Gini-Simpson index, which was computed with the R package tcR. Gini indices were compared with Student's t test, and associations with tumor size change were assessed by Pearson correlation. TCRdb holds this immuneACCESS table with in-frame rearrangements only. Some clones are missing; in checked studies, unresolved V genes explain under half, and the rest has no known cause. The V and J calls and clone size come from that table; D and trimming were worked out from the DNA. Recorded for this sample are around 8,200 clones; 67% of them occurred a single time. The top ten clonotypes cover 2.5% to 4% of the sample.

V is cut back by 5 bases and J by 7 bases, with 5 bases in the junction unmatched. From cysteine to phenylalanine, the CDR3 is 14 amino acids long. Left in the record is the CDR3 DNA by itself, 42 bases read in frame from the first base. CDR1 and CDR2 were assigned from the germline V gene (reference sequence) as MNHEY and SMNVEV. Of note for this clone: What this receptor recognizes is not known. Base-call qualities are not available, and no considerably larger clone is one nucleotide away.

Specimen: PBMCs, collected after nivolumab (anti-PD-1) treatment. The TCR originated in a person aged 35-79 years with oral cavity squamous cell carcinoma. The chain is assembled from TRBV27 and TRBJ1-6, and 7 junction bases match TRBD1. This receptor has the CDR3 CASSRQGQNSPLHF. The DNA sequence reads TGTGCCAGCAGTCGACAGGGCCAGAATTCACCCCTCCACTTT.